The present entry profiles one TCR beta chain with its context. Its antigen is currently unknown. Sequenced by immunoSEQ multiplex PCR; TCRdb stores in-frame clones only, minus some. The table has fewer than 70,000 clones, 80% to 90% seen once; the top ten hold 2% to 3%. With baseline, cycle 4 day 1, and cycle 7 day 1 as timepoints, blood was sampled. The data were taken from a study of OX40 agonist ivuxolimab in advanced cancers. Study-wide background: Patients were given ivuxolimab, an antibody that agonizes OX40 (CD134). Males comprised approximately 84% of the group, whose mean age was about 62 years (range about 23 to 80). General study points: Blood T cells, both CD4+ and CD8+, expanded clonally by week 6 at 0.1 to 3.0 mg/kg.

This clonotype was obtained from an adult with an advanced solid tumor such as melanoma, head and neck, liver or kidney cancer. The sequencing used CD4+ or CD8+ T cells sorted from blood, collected in a trial of the OX40 agonist ivuxolimab.

The CDR3 region has the DNA TGCAGCGTTGTGGGGACAGGGGTTCAGAGGACTGAAGCTTTCTTT. This encodes CSVVGTGVQRTEAFF. The chain has TRBV29-1 and TRBJ1-1, with 10 positions matching TRBD1. V was clipped by 4 bases and J by 5 bases; unmatched bases: 10. This CDR3 has 15 amino acids. Per the germline V gene, CDR1 is SQVTM and CDR2 is ANQGSEA.